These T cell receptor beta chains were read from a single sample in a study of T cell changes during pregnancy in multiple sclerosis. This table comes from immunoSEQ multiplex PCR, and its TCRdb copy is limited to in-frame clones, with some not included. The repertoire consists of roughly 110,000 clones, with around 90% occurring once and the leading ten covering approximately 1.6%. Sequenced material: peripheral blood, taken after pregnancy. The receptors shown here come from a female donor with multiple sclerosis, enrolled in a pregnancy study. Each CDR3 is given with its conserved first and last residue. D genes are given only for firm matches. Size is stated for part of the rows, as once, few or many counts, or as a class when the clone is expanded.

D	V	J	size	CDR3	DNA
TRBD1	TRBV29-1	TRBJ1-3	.	CSVLHRDRGTHSGNTIYF	TGCAGCGTCCTACACCGGGACAGGGGGACTCACTCTGGAAACACCATATATTTT
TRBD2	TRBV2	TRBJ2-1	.	CASSLGLAGAHEQFF	TGTGCCAGCAGTTTGGGACTAGCGGGAGCCCATGAGCAGTTCTTC
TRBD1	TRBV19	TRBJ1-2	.	CASRPGTGFGYGYTF	TGTGCCAGTAGACCAGGGACAGGGTTCGGGTATGGCTACACCTTC
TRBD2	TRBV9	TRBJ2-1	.	CASSPPTSGGASSYNEQFF	TGTGCCAGCAGCCCCCCGACTAGCGGGGGGGCTAGCTCCTACAATGAGCAGTTCTTC
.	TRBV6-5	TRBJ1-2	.	CASSSTRGVSLDGYTF	TGTGCCAGCAGTTCCACTCGGGGGGTATCCCTGGATGGCTACACCTTC
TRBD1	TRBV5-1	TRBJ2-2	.	CASSLEGGRTGELFF	TGCGCCAGCAGCTTGGAAGGGGGCCGGACCGGGGAGCTGTTTTTT
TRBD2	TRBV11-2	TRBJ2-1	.	CASSFIWEGSEQFF	TGTGCCAGCAGCTTCATATGGGAGGGGAGTGAGCAGTTCTTC
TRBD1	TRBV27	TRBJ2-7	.	CAARSTGIPYEQYF	TGTGCCGCAAGATCGACAGGGATTCCCTACGAGCAGTACTTC
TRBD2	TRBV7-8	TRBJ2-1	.	CASSLRRGLAGGTYNEQFF	TGTGCCAGCAGCTTACGCCGTGGACTAGCGGGAGGGACCTACAATGAGCAGTTCTTC
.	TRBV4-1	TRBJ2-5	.	CASSQVEGQETQYF	TGCGCCAGCAGCCAAGTGGAGGGCCAAGAGACCCAGTACTTC
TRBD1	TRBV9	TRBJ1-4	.	CASSSGGTGSEKLFF	TGTGCCAGCAGCTCAGGGGGGACAGGGAGCGAAAAACTGTTTTTT
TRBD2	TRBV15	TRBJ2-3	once	CATSRDGLAGAPGTQYF	TGTGCCACCAGCAGAGATGGGCTAGCGGGGGCCCCGGGGACGCAGTATTTT
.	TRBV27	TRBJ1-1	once	CASSLSRGTEAFF	TGTGCCAGCAGTTTATCCAGGGGCACTGAAGCTTTCTTT
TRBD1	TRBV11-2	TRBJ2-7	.	CASSTHMGTGTYEQYF	TGTGCCAGCAGCACACATATGGGGACAGGAACGTACGAGCAGTACTTC
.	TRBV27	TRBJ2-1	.	CASSSGDLPYNEQFF	TGTGCCAGCTCGTCGGGGGACTTACCCTACAATGAGCAGTTCTTC
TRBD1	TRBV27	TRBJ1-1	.	CASSLSGNRGNTEAFF	TGTGCCAGCAGTTTATCGGGAAACAGGGGGAACACTGAAGCTTTCTTT
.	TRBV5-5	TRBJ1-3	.	CASSLAGGNTIYF	TGTGCCAGCAGCTTGGCCGGGGGAAACACCATATATTTT
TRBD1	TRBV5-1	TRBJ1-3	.	CASSLGQGGNTIYF	TGCGCCAGCAGTCTTGGACAGGGAGGAAACACCATATATTTT
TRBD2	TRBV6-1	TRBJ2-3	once	CASRGLAGVPDTQYF	TGTGCCAGCAGGGGACTAGCGGGGGTCCCAGATACGCAGTATTTT
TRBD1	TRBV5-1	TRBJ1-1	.	CASSFGTGDYAFF	TGCGCCAGCAGCTTTGGGACAGGGGATTATGCTTTCTTT
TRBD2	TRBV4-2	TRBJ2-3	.	CASSRPGLAGGEADTQYF	TGTGCCAGCAGCCGTCCGGGACTAGCGGGAGGAGAGGCAGATACGCAGTATTTT
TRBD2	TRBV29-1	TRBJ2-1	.	CSVATSAQFF	TGCAGCGTTGCAACTAGCGCGCAGTTCTTC
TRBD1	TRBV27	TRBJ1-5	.	CASSTGPGQSNYQPQHF	TGTGCCAGCAGCACCGGGCCGGGACAGAGTAATTATCAGCCCCAGCATTTT
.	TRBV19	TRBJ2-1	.	CASTAGLFSNEQFF	TGTGCCAGTACCGCGGGATTATTCTCTAATGAGCAGTTCTTC
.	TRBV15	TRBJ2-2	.	CATSIGKNTGELFF	TGTGCCACCAGCATCGGGAAGAACACCGGGGAGCTGTTTTTT
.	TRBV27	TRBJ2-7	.	CASSTAYEQYF	TGTGCCAGCAGCACGGCCTACGAGCAGTACTTC
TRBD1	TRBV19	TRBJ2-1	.	CASSADRGRVNEQFF	TGTGCCAGTAGCGCAGACAGGGGGCGAGTCAATGAGCAGTTCTTC
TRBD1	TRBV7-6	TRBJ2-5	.	CASSPTGGRETQYF	TGTGCCAGCAGTCCAACAGGGGGCAGAGAGACCCAGTACTTC
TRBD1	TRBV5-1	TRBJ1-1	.	CASSLDTGGYTEAFF	TGCGCCAGCAGCTTGGATACAGGGGGCTACACTGAAGCTTTCTTT
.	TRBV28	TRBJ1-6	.	CASSFTNSISPLHF	TGTGCCAGCAGTTTTACTAATTCCATTTCACCCCTCCACTTT
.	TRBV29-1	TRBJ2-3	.	CSVGKGLSTDTQYF	TGCAGCGTTGGAAAGGGGTTGAGTACAGATACGCAGTATTTT
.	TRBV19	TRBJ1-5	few	CASSIGGVQPQHF	TGTGCCAGTAGTATAGGGGGGGTACAGCCCCAGCATTTT
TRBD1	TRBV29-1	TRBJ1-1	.	CSGRGTGGTEAFF	TGCAGCGGGCGTGGGACAGGGGGAACTGAAGCTTTCTTT
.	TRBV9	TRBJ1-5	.	CASSAHTDQPQHF	TGTGCCAGCAGCGCACACACAGATCAGCCCCAGCATTTT
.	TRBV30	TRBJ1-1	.	CAWSRGGASQAFF	TGTGCCTGGAGTCGGGGGGGGGCCAGTCAAGCTTTCTTT
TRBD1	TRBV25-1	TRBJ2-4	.	CASSTGTGGIQYF	TGTGCCAGCAGTACCGGGACAGGGGGCATTCAGTACTTC
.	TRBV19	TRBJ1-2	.	CASSEGTDPEDGYTF	TGTGCCAGTAGTGAAGGGACTGACCCCGAGGATGGCTACACCTTC
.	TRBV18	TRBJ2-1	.	CASSPSINEQFF	TGTGCCAGCTCACCTTCCATCAATGAGCAGTTCTTC